A selection of T cell receptor beta chains follows, all from one sample in a study of T cells after somatic rescue of genetic block. Using immunoSEQ multiplex PCR, the repertoire was profiled, and TCRdb retains in-frame clones only, with some absent. This repertoire shows tens of thousands of clones, around 89% found once; its top ten account for 1.6%. The material sequenced was peripheral blood mononuclear cells (PBMCs). These receptor sequences come from a woman aged 18 to 35. CDR3s include the opening cysteine and the closing phenylalanine or tryptophan. A D gene is named only where the DNA matches it firmly. Clone size is given for some rows only: seen once, a few or many times, or a class if the clone is expanded.

abundance | d_gene | j_gene | v_gene | CDR3aa | CDR3nt
. | . | TRBJ2-5 | TRBV28 | CASRDTLLEETQYF | TGTGCCAGCAGAGACACCCTCCTAGAAGAGACCCAGTACTTC
. | TRBD2 | TRBJ2-5 | TRBV2 | CASTGGTSQTQYF | TGTGCCAGCACCGGGGGGACTAGCCAGACCCAGTACTTC
once | . | TRBJ2-2 | TRBV5-1 | CASSLAGTGELFF | TGCGCCAGCAGCTTGGCCGGAACCGGGGAGCTGTTTTTT
. | TRBD2 | TRBJ2-7 | TRBV7-6 | CASSLDPSGYEQYF | TGTGCCAGCAGCTTAGATCCTAGCGGTTACGAGCAGTACTTC
. | TRBD1 | TRBJ2-7 | TRBV5-8 | CASRDRDNYEQYF | TGTGCCAGCAGAGACAGGGATAACTACGAGCAGTACTTC
. | TRBD1 | TRBJ2-1 | TRBV15 | CATSPKIGTGGYNEQFF | TGTGCCACCAGCCCAAAAATCGGGACAGGTGGCTACAATGAGCAGTTCTTC
. | TRBD2 | TRBJ2-3 | TRBV9 | CASSGEAGVGDTQYF | TGTGCCAGCAGCGGGGAAGCGGGAGTTGGAGATACGCAGTATTTT
. | TRBD2 | TRBJ2-1 | TRBV4-1 | CASSHRTSGNYEQFF | TGCGCCAGCAGCCACCGGACTAGCGGGAATTATGAGCAGTTCTTC
. | . | TRBJ1-2 | TRBV9 | CASSASSREGSYGYTF | TGTGCCAGCAGCGCCTCCTCGAGGGAGGGCAGCTATGGCTACACCTTC
once | TRBD2 | TRBJ2-7 | TRBV5-6 | CASSWGLVSSYEQYF | TGTGCCAGCAGCTGGGGACTAGTGAGCTCCTACGAGCAGTACTTC
. | . | TRBJ2-2 | TRBV19 | CASSPRTGELFF | TGTGCCAGTAGTCCCCGAACCGGGGAGCTGTTTTTT
. | TRBD2 | TRBJ2-5 | TRBV7-9 | CASSYEPMSGGPQYF | TGTGCCAGCAGCTATGAACCGATGAGCGGGGGCCCCCAGTACTTC
. | TRBD1 | TRBJ2-1 | TRBV10-3 | CAIRGSGTGTTEQFF | TGTGCCATCAGGGGAAGCGGGACAGGGACGACCGAGCAGTTCTTC
. | . | TRBJ1-5 | TRBV28 | CASSLLTGGQPQHF | TGTGCCAGCAGTTTATTAACAGGCGGCCAGCCCCAGCATTTT
. | . | TRBJ1-4 | TRBV19 | CASGIPDGKLFF | TGTGCCAGTGGGATACCGGATGGGAAACTGTTTTTT
few | . | TRBJ1-1 | TRBV11-2 | CASSLEVNTEAFF | TGTGCCAGCAGCTTAGAGGTGAACACTGAAGCTTTCTTT
. | . | TRBJ1-2 | TRBV27 | CASSFDRDNYGYTF | TGTGCCAGCAGTTTCGACCGGGACAACTATGGCTACACCTTC
. | TRBD1 | TRBJ2-2 | TRBV7-9 | CASSPDRDTGELFF | TGTGCCAGCAGCCCGGACAGGGACACCGGGGAGCTGTTTTTT
. | . | TRBJ1-2 | TRBV7-2 | CASSPGEGPYGYTF | TGTGCCAGCAGCCCCGGGGAAGGCCCATATGGCTACACCTTC
once | TRBD2 | TRBJ2-2 | TRBV6-6 | CASSPGGRNTGELFF | TGTGCCAGCAGCCCGGGGGGGCGGAATACCGGGGAGCTGTTTTTT
. | TRBD2 | TRBJ2-3 | TRBV9 | CASSPTSGRALDTQYF | TGTGCCAGCAGCCCCACTAGCGGGAGGGCCTTAGATACGCAGTATTTT
. | TRBD1 | TRBJ2-2 | TRBV10-3 | CAISESVGGPGTGELFF | TGTGCCATCAGTGAGTCCGTAGGGGGCCCGGGCACCGGGGAGCTGTTTTTT
. | . | TRBJ2-3 | TRBV11-2 | CASSALDTQYF | TGTGCCAGCAGCGCTTTAGATACGCAGTATTTT
. | . | TRBJ1-2 | TRBV19 | CASSIVSPGRNYGYTF | TGTGCCAGTAGTATAGTGAGCCCCGGACGGAACTATGGCTACACCTTC
few | TRBD2 | TRBJ2-1 | TRBV25-1 | CASSEGLDYNEQFF | TGTGCCAGCAGTGAGGGACTAGACTACAATGAGCAGTTCTTC
once | . | TRBJ1-4 | TRBV5-1 | CASSNGVFEEKLFF | TGCGCCAGCAGCAACGGGGTCTTTGAAGAAAAACTGTTTTTT
. | . | TRBJ2-5 | TRBV5-1 | CASSLARLKQETQYF | TGCGCCAGCAGCTTGGCCCGACTGAAACAAGAGACCCAGTACTTC
. | TRBD2 | TRBJ2-7 | TRBV28 | CATDPSGRAGSYEQYF | TGTGCCACCGACCCCAGCGGGAGGGCGGGGTCCTACGAGCAGTACTTC
. | TRBD2 | TRBJ2-1 | TRBV5-1 | CASSTGTSGRGGEQFF | TGCGCCAGCAGCACCGGGACTAGCGGGAGGGGCGGTGAGCAGTTCTTC
. | TRBD1 | TRBJ1-2 | TRBV13 | CASSRQGASGYTF | TGTGCCAGCAGCCGGCAGGGGGCCTCAGGCTACACCTTC
few | . | TRBJ1-1 | TRBV5-4 | CASSSGRPNTEAFF | TGTGCCAGCAGCTCAGGACGGCCGAACACTGAAGCTTTCTTT
. | TRBD1 | TRBJ1-4 | TRBV5-1 | CASSFGQGAFGEKLFF | TGCGCCAGCAGCTTTGGACAGGGGGCCTTCGGTGAAAAACTGTTTTTT
. | TRBD1 | TRBJ1-2 | TRBV18 | CASSPSNQGLGSGDRAWGYGYTF | TGTGCCAGCTCACCGTCGAATCAGGGCCTGGGATCCGGGGACAGGGCCTGGGGCTATGGCTACACCTTC
once | . | TRBJ1-5 | TRBV4-2 | CASSQEPNQPQHF | TGTGCCAGCAGCCAAGAGCCCAATCAGCCCCAGCATTTT
. | TRBD1 | TRBJ1-5 | TRBV19 | CASSGTVLNQPQHF | TGTGCCAGTAGTGGGACAGTCCTAAATCAGCCCCAGCATTTT
. | TRBD1 | TRBJ1-3 | TRBV4-1 | CASSFEVLDRVAGNTIYF | TGCGCCAGCAGCTTCGAGGTATTGGACAGGGTGGCTGGAAACACCATATATTTT
. | . | TRBJ1-5 | TRBV7-9 | CASSFGGENQPQHF | TGTGCCAGCAGCTTTGGAGGTGAGAATCAGCCCCAGCATTTT
. | TRBD1 | TRBJ2-1 | TRBV5-6 | CASSPGTGAYHNEQFF | TGTGCCAGCAGCCCGGGGACAGGGGCCTACCACAATGAGCAGTTCTTC
. | . | TRBJ1-1 | TRBV7-8 | CASSLAAPNTEAFF | TGTGCCAGCAGCTTAGCGGCCCCGAACACTGAAGCTTTCTTT
. | . | TRBJ1-2 | TRBV4-1 | CASSQAWGDTPYGYTF | TGCGCCAGCAGCCAAGCATGGGGGGACACCCCCTATGGCTACACCTTC
. | TRBD1 | TRBJ2-2 | TRBV4-1 | CASRSTGGLANTGELFF | TGCGCCAGCAGATCGACAGGGGGCCTTGCGAACACCGGGGAGCTGTTTTTT
. | . | TRBJ2-7 | TRBV11-3 | CASSFQGNGYEQYF | TGTGCCAGCAGCTTTCAGGGTAATGGGTACGAGCAGTACTTC
. | TRBD2 | TRBJ2-3 | TRBV27 | CASSLVGDSSGRAEDTQYF | TGTGCCAGCAGTTTAGTTGGTGATTCTAGCGGGAGGGCTGAAGATACGCAGTATTTT
. | . | TRBJ2-2 | TRBV6-1 | CASSGRDSGELFF | TGTGCCAGCAGTGGCAGGGATTCCGGGGAGCTGTTTTTT
. | . | TRBJ2-7 | TRBV30 | CAWRAGAYEQYF | TGTGCCTGGAGAGCCGGGGCCTACGAGCAGTACTTC
. | TRBD2 | TRBJ2-1 | TRBV4-2 | CASSQDSTSGSYEQFF | TGTGCCAGCAGCCAAGATAGTACTAGCGGGAGCTATGAGCAGTTCTTC
. | . | TRBJ2-6 | TRBV5-8 | CASSLGSSGANVLTF | TGTGCCAGCAGTTTGGGGAGCTCTGGGGCCAACGTCCTGACTTTC
. | TRBD2 | TRBJ2-1 | TRBV28 | CASSALLTSGPPDEQFF | TGTGCCAGCAGTGCACTCCTGACTAGCGGGCCCCCCGATGAGCAGTTCTTC
. | . | TRBJ2-4 | TRBV5-6 | CASSLRHKLAKNIQYF | TGTGCCAGCAGCTTAAGGCATAAACTAGCCAAAAACATTCAGTACTTC
. | . | TRBJ1-4 | TRBV5-1 | CASSLGGWEKLFF | TGCGCCAGCAGCTTGGGGGGCTGGGAAAAACTGTTTTTT
. | . | TRBJ1-5 | TRBV5-6 | CASSLYYSNQPQHF | TGTGCCAGCAGCTTGTATTATAGCAATCAGCCCCAGCATTTT
. | TRBD1 | TRBJ2-7 | TRBV18 | CASSPGTDSYEQYF | TGTGCCAGCTCACCCGGGACAGACTCCTACGAGCAGTACTTC
. | . | TRBJ1-4 | TRBV5-1 | CASSLAAGVGEKLFF | TGCGCCAGCAGCTTGGCTGCAGGGGTAGGCGAAAAACTGTTTTTT
. | . | TRBJ2-5 | TRBV2 | CASSGGQAETQYF | TGTGCCAGCAGTGGGGGGCAGGCGGAGACCCAGTACTTC
. | . | TRBJ1-2 | TRBV11-2 | CASSGEARGYTF | TGTGCCAGCAGCGGGGAGGCGCGGGGCTACACCTTC
. | . | TRBJ2-1 | TRBV4-1 | CASRGPRHSYNEQFF | TGCGCCAGCAGGGGGCCCAGGCACTCCTACAATGAGCAGTTCTTC
. | . | TRBJ2-2 | TRBV5-1 | CASSLLRVTGELFF | TGCGCCAGCAGCTTGCTCAGAGTCACCGGGGAGCTGTTTTTT
. | TRBD1 | TRBJ2-7 | TRBV28 | CASSFQSGTGMNEQYF | TGTGCCAGCAGTTTCCAATCCGGGACAGGGATGAACGAGCAGTACTTC
. | . | TRBJ1-2 | TRBV6-5 | CASRRGDYGYTF | TGTGCCAGCAGAAGAGGGGATTATGGCTACACCTTC